Below, 16 T cell receptor beta chains from the same sample are listed, as sequenced in a study of blood T cell repertoires in COVID-19. The assay was immunoSEQ multiplex PCR, and TCRdb's table has in-frame clones only and misses some. The profile shows 310,000 or so clones, 90% to 95% of them singletons. The sample comprised peripheral blood. The source is a woman aged 30 to 39 with COVID-19, enrolled during active disease.

The genes are TRBV25-1 and TRBJ2-3, with 8 nucleotides matching TRBD2. This CDR3 has 15 amino acids. Trimming at V came to 3 bases and at J to 6 bases, leaving 8 bases not matched to a gene. Germline CDR1 MGHDK, CDR2 SYGVNS. CDR3 sequence reads: CASSETGGVYDTQYF. The CDR3 DNA follows: TGTGCCAGCAGTGAGACGGGAGGGGTGTACGATACGCAGTATTTT.

CDR3 sequence: CASRVSAGSYNEQFF. As DNA, the CDR3 is TGTGCCAGCAGGGTTTCAGCGGGCTCCTACAATGAGCAGTTCTTC. The chain employs TRBV2 and TRBJ2-1, with D perhaps TRBD2 (6 bases). The CDR3 extends over 15 amino acids. Germline values: CDR1 SNHLY, CDR2 FYNNEI. Trimming removed 6 bases from V and 0 bases from J, with 12 bases in between.

The chain joins TRBV30 to TRBJ1-1, with D uncertain. Trimming cost V 0 bases and J 4 bases, with 12 bases left between them. CDR3 length equals 14 residues. Germline loops: CDR1 GTSNPN, CDR2 SVGIG (reference sequence). CDR3 protein: CAWSVNSGSTEAFF. Written as DNA, the CDR3 is TGTGCCTGGAGTGTTAACTCGGGATCCACTGAAGCTTTCTTT.

This chain connects TRBV29-1 to TRBJ2-1; TRBD2 aligns across 8 bases. V lost 1 base and J lost 8; bases outside the gene matches: 13. The CDR3 has 16 residues. Germline CDR1 SQVTM, CDR2 ANQGSEA. The CDR3 DNA is TGCAGCGTTGAAGCCCGTGGGGGACTAGGGCTCTATGAGCAGTTCTTC. Translating it yields CSVEARGGLGLYEQFF.

The table lists this clone with a count of one. The V gene is TRBV5-1, the J gene TRBJ1-1, with 10 bases matching TRBD1. V was pared by 4 bases and J by 5 bases, with 8 bases of the junction left unmatched. The germline V gene encodes CDR1 SGHRS and CDR2 YFSETQ. CDR3 length: 15 amino acids. The DNA for the CDR3 is TGCGCCAGCAGCGGGAGCGGGACAGGGGTAACTGAAGCTTTCTTT. It encodes CASSGSGTGVTEAFF.

V and J are TRBV24-1 and TRBJ2-1; TRBD2 matches at 10 bases. Germline values: CDR1 KGHDR, CDR2 SFDVKD. This CDR3 contains 14 residues. V was pared by 0 bases and J by 12 bases, with 4 bases of the junction left unmatched. The chain's CDR3 is CATSDLRTSGRQFF. Written as DNA, the CDR3 is TGTGCCACCAGTGATTTGCGGACTAGCGGCAGGCAGTTCTTC.

The chain has TRBV5-4 and TRBJ1-1; D gene ambiguous. Germline V gene lookup returns CDR1 SGHNT and CDR2 YYREEE (reference sequence). Trimming removed 1 base from V and 0 bases from J, with 4 bases in between. The CDR3 covers 13 residues. CDR3 protein: CASSLSMNTEAFF. The CDR3 region has the DNA TGTGCCAGCAGCTTGAGCATGAACACTGAAGCTTTCTTT.

V gene TRBV10-3 combines with J gene TRBJ1-4, with TRBD1 matching over 10 bases. This CDR3 is built from 14 residues. Per the germline V gene, CDR1 is ENHRY and CDR2 is SYGVKD. V was pared by 6 bases and J by 6 bases, with 4 bases of the junction left unmatched. As DNA, the CDR3 is TGTGCCATCAGACCCGGGACAGGGGATGAAAAACTGTTTTTT. Protein: CAIRPGTGDEKLFF.

The J gene is TRBJ2-1, the V gene TRBV12-3 or TRBV12-4, with 7 bases aligning to TRBD1. With 5 bases clipped from V and 10 bases from J, the junction kept 8 bases outside the gene matches. This CDR3 spans 13 amino acids. The CDR3, as DNA: TGTGCCAGCAGTCCGCGGACAGGATGGGAGCAGTTCTTC. This encodes CASSPRTGWEQFF.

The chain combines TRBV29-1 with TRBJ1-2; a possible D gene is TRBD1 (6 bases). The CDR3 spans 20 residues. V shed 7 bases and J shed 4 bases, with 37 bases lying between them. Germline V gene sequence: CDR1 SQVTM, CDR2 ANQGSEA. The CDR3 here is CSAALSDRRTGKADFYGYTF. CDR3 bases: TGCAGCGCCGCACTCTCGGACAGAAGAACTGGCAAAGCGGACTTCTATGGCTACACCTTC.

For this clone: Other DNA sequences in this specimen translate into the identical CDR3. The CDR3 here is CASSQGENTEAFF. CDR3 coding DNA: TGTGCCAGCAGCCAAGGGGAGAACACTGAAGCTTTCTTT. The rearrangement links TRBV2 to TRBJ1-1; D might be TRBD1 (5 bases). CDR3 length: 13 amino acids. Germline CDR1 and CDR2: SNHLY and FYNNEI. Trimming removed 6 bases from V and 1 base from J, with 9 bases in between.

V gene TRBV18 combines with J gene TRBJ2-2; the match to TRBD2 covers 7 bases. This CDR3 is built from 19 residues. Germline trimming cut 0 bases from V and 9 bases from J; bases unmatched to any gene: 19. CDR1 is KGHSH and CDR2 is LQKENI in the germline V gene. The CDR3 DNA is TGTGCCAGCTCACCACCCCTAGCGGCACGGCCAGTTGATTGGCGGGAGCTGTTTTTT. Residues: CASSPPLAARPVDWRELFF.

This clone came up once. The chain combines TRBV7-9 with TRBJ2-5; 7 nucleotides agree with TRBD1. This CDR3 contains 15 residues. V lost 4 bases to trimming and J lost 5 bases; unmatched junction nucleotides: 10. Germline V gene lookup returns CDR1 SEHNR and CDR2 FQNEAQ (reference sequence). The CDR3 sequence is CASSYLQTGMETQYF. Here the CDR3 DNA reads TGTGCCAGCAGCTACCTACAGACAGGGATGGAGACCCAGTACTTC.

V is TRBV6-5 and J is TRBJ2-1, with 8 bases fitting TRBD2. CDR1 MNHEY and CDR2 SVGAGI come from the germline V gene. V lost 9 bases, J lost 9 bases, and 7 bases stayed unmatched. The CDR3 loop spans 12 amino acids. This CDR3 reads CARQLAASEQFF. The CDR3 DNA reads as TGTGCCAGACAACTAGCGGCCAGTGAGCAGTTCTTC.

The genes are TRBV11-3 and TRBJ2-1; 10 nucleotides match TRBD1. The CDR3 has 15 amino acids. Germline CDR1 is SGHNT and CDR2 is YENEEA. J was trimmed by 10 bases and V by 4 bases; bases with no gene match: 10. The DNA of the CDR3 is TGTGCCAGCAGCTCAACCGGGACAGGGGTACCGGAGCAGTTCTTC. Protein product: CASSSTGTGVPEQFF.

The genes are TRBV3-1 (or the pseudogene TRBV3-2) and TRBJ1-2, with D perhaps matching TRBD1 (5 bases). Germline CDR1 reads LGHDT; CDR2 reads YNNKEL (reference sequence). CDR3 length: 15 residues. The V and J ends lost 1 base and 4 bases respectively, with 13 bases between them. CDR3 in DNA: TGTGCCAGCAGCCAAGGATCAGGGTCGTCCTATGGCTACACCTTC. Encoded protein: CASSQGSGSSYGYTF.